This T cell receptor beta chain was captured in a study of radiation and T cells in renal cell carcinoma. The table came from immunoSEQ multiplex PCR; TCRdb's copy has only in-frame clones and leaves some out. The sample gives about 61,000 clones, just under 80% of which show up once; roughly 7.2% is in the top ten. The time point: baseline pretreatment blood. This sample's treatment: 15 Gy SBRT to primary tumor, nephrectomy 4 weeks later. Clear cell pathology was present in this patient's renal cell carcinoma. The receptor was isolated from a man in his sixties with renal cell carcinoma. The sample here was blood, taken from a patient whose treatment included radiotherapy and nephrectomy.

The chain's CDR3 is CASSYSWGGSYGYTF. The CDR3, as DNA: TGTGCCAGCAGTTACTCGTGGGGGGGGAGCTATGGCTACACCTTC. V and J are TRBV6-5 and TRBJ1-2, with D perhaps matching TRBD1 (5 bases). V gave up 0 bases and J gave up 4 bases, with 12 bases separating them. Germline loops: CDR1 MNHEY, CDR2 SVGAGI. The CDR3 runs to 15 residues.